This TCR beta chain was sequenced for a study of Ad26.COV2.S vaccination and SARS-CoV-2 variants. About the research overall: Each vaccinee took Ad26.COV2.S intramuscularly, once or twice 56 days apart.

Treatment: over 15 received Ad26.COV2.S at low or high dose, single or two shots; roughly five received placebo; per-sample allocation not given. Samples were taken on day 63 after the first vaccine or placebo injection. The CDR3 is made up of 12 amino acids. Between the trimmed V and J ends, which lost 0 bases and 11 bases, there was a span of 8 bases. Germline assignment: CDR1 PRHDT and CDR2 FYEKMQ (reference sequence). Assay: immunoSEQ multiplex PCR; the TCRdb copy retains only in-frame clones and omits some. The table records 430,000 or so clones, 80% to 95% of them present only once. This specimen consisted of peripheral blood, obtained in a trial of Ad26.COV2.S vaccine versus placebo. This clonotype originated in a person aged 18-60 years who received the Ad26.COV2.S COVID-19 vaccine or a placebo. The gene calls are TRBV13 and TRBJ1-5, with D tentatively TRBD1 (5 bases). In DNA form, the CDR3 reads TGTGCCAGCAGCTTAGGCCTGGGGGCCCAGCATTTT. This gives the protein CASSLGLGAQHF. Looking up the rest from reference TRBV13 and TRBJ1-5 gives the full variable domain: AAGVIQSPRHLIKEKRETATLKCYPIPRHDTVYWYQQGPGQDPQFLISFYEKMQSDKGSIPDRFSAQQFSDYHSELNMSSLELGDSALYFCASSLGLGAQHFGDGTRLSIL.